This T cell receptor beta chain was sequenced in a study of blood T cell repertoires in COVID-19. Study-level information: T cells, B-cell-depleted T cells, or PBMCs provided the cDNA or gDNA that served as material.

In the original workflow: For nucleated cells, counts were estimated from reference gene primer amplification. The repertoire was sequenced with immunoSEQ multiplex PCR; TCRdb's copy has only in-frame clones and lacks some. That table is the source of V, J and clone size, and D and trimming were worked out from the DNA. The repertoire holds 150,000 to 160,000 clones, with roughly nine tenths as singletons. This CDR3 comprises 15 residues. From germline, CDR1 is MNHEY and CDR2 SVGAGI. V lost 6 bases to trimming and J lost 6 bases; unmatched junction nucleotides: 12. This clone has a single count. V usage is TRBV6-5 and J usage is TRBJ2-7; 9 positions agree with TRBD1. The sequenced material came from peripheral blood. The receptor was isolated from a woman aged 70 to 79 with acute or convalescent COVID-19. CDR3 nucleotide sequence: TGTGCCAGCAGGGCTGACAGGGGGTCTGGTACCGAGCAGTACGTC. It codes for CASRADRGSGTEQYV.